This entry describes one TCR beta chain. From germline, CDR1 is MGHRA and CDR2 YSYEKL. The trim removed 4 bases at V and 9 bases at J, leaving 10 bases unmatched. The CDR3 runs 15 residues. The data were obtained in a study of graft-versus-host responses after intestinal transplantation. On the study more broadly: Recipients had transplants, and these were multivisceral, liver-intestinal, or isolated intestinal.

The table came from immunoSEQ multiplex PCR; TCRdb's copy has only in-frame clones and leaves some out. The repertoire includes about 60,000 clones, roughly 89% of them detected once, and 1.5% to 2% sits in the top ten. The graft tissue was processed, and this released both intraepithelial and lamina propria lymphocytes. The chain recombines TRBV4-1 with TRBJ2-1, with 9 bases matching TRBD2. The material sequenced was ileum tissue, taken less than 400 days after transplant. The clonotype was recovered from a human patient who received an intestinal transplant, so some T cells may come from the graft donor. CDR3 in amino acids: CASSPSPLAGLEQFF. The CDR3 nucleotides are TGCGCCAGCAGCCCCAGTCCGCTAGCGGGGCTTGAGCAGTTCTTC.